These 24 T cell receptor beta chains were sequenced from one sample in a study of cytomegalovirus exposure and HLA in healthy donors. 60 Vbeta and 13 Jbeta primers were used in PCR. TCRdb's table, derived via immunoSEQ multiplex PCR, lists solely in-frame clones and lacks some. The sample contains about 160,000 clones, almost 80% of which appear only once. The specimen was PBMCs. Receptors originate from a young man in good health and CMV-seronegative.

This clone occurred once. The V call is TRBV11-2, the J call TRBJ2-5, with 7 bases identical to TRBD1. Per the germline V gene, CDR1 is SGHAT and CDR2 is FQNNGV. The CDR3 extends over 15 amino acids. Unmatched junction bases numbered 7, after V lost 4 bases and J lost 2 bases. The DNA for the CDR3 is TGTGCCAGCAGCTCTTCCGGGACAGTGCAAGAGACCCAGTACTTC. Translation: CASSSSGTVQETQYF.

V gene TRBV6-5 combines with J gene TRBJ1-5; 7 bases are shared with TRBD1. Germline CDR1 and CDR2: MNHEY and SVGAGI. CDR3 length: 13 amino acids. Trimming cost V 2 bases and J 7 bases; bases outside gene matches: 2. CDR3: CASSYTGEQPQHF. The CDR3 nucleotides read TGTGCCAGCAGTTACACAGGGGAACAGCCCCAGCATTTT.

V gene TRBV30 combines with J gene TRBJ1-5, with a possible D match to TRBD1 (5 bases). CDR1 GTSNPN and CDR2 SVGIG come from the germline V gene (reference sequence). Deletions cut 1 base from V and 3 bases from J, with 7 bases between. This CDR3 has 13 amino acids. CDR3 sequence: CAWSATDNQPQHF. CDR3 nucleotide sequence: TGTGCCTGGAGTGCGACAGACAATCAGCCCCAGCATTTT.

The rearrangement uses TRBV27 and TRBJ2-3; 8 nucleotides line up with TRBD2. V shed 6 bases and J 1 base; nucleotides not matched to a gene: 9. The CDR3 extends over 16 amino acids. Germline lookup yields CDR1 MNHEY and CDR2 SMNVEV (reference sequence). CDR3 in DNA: TGTGCCAGCAGACCCGCCGGGGGGGCCGGCACAGATACGCAGTATTTT. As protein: CASRPAGGAGTDTQYF.

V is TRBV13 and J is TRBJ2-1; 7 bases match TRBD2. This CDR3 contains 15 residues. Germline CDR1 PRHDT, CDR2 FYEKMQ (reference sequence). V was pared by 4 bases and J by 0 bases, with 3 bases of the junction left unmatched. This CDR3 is CASSSRGSSYNEQFF. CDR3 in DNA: TGTGCCAGCAGCTCGCGGGGGAGCTCCTACAATGAGCAGTTCTTC.

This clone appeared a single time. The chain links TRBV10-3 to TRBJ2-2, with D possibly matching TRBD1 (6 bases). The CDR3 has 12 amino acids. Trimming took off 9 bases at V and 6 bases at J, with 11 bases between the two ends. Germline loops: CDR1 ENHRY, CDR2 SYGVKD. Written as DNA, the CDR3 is TGTGCCATAACAACAGGGTCCGGGGAGCTGTTTTTT. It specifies CAITTGSGELFF.

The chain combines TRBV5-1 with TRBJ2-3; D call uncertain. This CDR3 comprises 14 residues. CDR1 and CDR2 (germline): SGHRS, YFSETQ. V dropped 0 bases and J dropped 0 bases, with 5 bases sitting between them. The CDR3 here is CASSLGASTDTQYF. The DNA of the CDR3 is TGCGCCAGCAGCTTGGGGGCTAGCACAGATACGCAGTATTTT.

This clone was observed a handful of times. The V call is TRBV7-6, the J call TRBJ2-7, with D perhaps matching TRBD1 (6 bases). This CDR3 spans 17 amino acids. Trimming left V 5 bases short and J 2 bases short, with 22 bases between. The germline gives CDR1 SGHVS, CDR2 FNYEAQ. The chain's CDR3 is CASSPARQVTGTYEQYF. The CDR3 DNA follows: TGTGCCAGCAGCCCTGCCCGCCAGGTGACAGGAACCTACGAGCAGTACTTC.

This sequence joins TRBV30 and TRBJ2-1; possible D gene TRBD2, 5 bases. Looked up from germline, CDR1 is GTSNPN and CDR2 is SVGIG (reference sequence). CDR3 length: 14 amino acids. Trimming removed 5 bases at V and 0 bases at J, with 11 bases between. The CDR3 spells CAWGRGSSYNEQFF. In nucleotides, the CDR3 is TGTGCCTGGGGGAGAGGGAGCTCCTACAATGAGCAGTTCTTC.

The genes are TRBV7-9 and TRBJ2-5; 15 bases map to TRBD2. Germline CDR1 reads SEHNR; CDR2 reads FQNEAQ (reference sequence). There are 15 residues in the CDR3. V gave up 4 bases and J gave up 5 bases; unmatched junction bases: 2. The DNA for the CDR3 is TGTGCCAGCAGCTCGGGACTAGCGGGAGGTGAGACCCAGTACTTC. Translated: CASSSGLAGGETQYF.

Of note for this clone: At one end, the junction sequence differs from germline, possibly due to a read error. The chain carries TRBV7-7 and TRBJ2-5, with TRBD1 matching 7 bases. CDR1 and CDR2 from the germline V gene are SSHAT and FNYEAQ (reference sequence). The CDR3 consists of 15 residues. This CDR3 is CASSESGTDQETQYF. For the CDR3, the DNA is TGTGCTAGCAGCGAAAGTGGGACAGACCAAGAGACCCAGTACTTC.

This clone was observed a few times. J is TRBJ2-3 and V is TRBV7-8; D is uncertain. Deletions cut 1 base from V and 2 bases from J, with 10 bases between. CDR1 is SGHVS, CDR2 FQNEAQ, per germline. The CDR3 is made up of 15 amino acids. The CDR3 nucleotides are TGTGCCAGCAGCTTAGAGAGCGTTGACACAGATACGCAGTATTTT. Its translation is CASSLESVDTDTQYF.

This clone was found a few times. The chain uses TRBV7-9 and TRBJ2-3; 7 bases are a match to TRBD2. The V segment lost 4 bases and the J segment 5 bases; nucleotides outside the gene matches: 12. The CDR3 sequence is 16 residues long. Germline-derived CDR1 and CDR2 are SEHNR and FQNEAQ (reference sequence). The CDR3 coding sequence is TGTGCCAGCAGCTCACGACTAGCCAATGGGGGAGATACGCAGTATTTT. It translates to CASSSRLANGGDTQYF.

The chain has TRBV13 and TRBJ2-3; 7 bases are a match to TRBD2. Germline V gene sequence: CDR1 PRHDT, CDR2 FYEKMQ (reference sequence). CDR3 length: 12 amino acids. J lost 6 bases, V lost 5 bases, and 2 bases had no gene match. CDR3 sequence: CASSPGRDTQYF. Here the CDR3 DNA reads TGTGCCAGCAGCCCCGGGAGGGATACGCAGTATTTT.

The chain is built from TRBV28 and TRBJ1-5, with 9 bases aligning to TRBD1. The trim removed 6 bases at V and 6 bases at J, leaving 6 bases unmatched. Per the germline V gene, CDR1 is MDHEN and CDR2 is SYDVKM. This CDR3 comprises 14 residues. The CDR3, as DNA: TGTGCCAGCAGAACAGGGGGCGACGGTCAGCCCCAGCATTTT. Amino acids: CASRTGGDGQPQHF.

CDR3 bases: TGCGCCAGCAGCCAAGAGCCTAGCGGGAGGGCGAACTCCTACAATGAGCAGTTCTTC. Amino acid sequence: CASSQEPSGRANSYNEQFF. This chain uses TRBV4-3 with TRBJ2-1; 12 nucleotides agree with TRBD2. V was pared by 0 bases and J by 0 bases, with 6 bases of the junction left unmatched. This CDR3 contains 19 residues. Germline CDR1 and CDR2: LGHNA and YSLEER.

The CDR3 DNA follows: TGTGCCAGCAGCTTAGCCCCCCGTTCGGAGCAGTACTTC. It codes for CASSLAPRSEQYF. The J gene is TRBJ2-7, the V gene TRBV7-2; no reliable D call. V lost 0 bases and J 7 bases, leaving 10 bases between the germline ends. CDR1 is SGHTA and CDR2 is FQGNSA in the germline V gene. The CDR3 has 13 amino acids.

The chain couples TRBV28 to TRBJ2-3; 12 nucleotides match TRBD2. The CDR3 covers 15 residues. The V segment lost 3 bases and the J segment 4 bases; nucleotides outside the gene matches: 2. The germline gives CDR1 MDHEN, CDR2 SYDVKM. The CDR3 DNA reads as TGTGCCAGCAGTTTGACTAGCGGGGGTGCAGATACGCAGTATTTT. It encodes CASSLTSGGADTQYF. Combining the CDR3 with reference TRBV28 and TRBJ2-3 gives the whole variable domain DVKVTQSSRYLVKRTGEKVFLECVQDMDHENMFWYRQDPGLGLRLIYFSYDVKMKEKGDIPEGYSVSREKKERFSLILESASTNQTSMYLCASSLTSGGADTQYFGPGTRLTVL.

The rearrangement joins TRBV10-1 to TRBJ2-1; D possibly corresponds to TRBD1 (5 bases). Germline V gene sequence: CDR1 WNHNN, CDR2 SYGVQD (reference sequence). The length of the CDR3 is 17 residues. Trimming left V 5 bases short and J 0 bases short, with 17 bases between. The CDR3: CASSPTTALSSYNEQFF. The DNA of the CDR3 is TGCGCCAGCAGTCCGACGACAGCCCTGAGCTCCTACAATGAGCAGTTCTTC.

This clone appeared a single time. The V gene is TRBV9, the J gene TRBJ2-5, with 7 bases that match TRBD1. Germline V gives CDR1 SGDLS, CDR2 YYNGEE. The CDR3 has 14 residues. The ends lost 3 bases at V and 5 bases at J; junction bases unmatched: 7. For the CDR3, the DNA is TGTGCCAGCAGCGCGGGGACAGTTCGGGAGACCCAGTACTTC. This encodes CASSAGTVRETQYF.

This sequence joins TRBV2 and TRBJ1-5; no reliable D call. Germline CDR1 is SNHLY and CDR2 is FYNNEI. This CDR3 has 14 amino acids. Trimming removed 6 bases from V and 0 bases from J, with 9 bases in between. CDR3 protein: CASRAQVSNQPQHF. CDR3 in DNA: TGTGCCAGCAGGGCCCAGGTTAGCAATCAGCCCCAGCATTTT.

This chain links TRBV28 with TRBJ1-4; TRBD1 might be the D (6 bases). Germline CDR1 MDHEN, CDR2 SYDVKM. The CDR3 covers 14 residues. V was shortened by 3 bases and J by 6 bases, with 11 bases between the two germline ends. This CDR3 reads CASSLRTVDEKLFF. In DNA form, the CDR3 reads TGTGCCAGCAGTTTGAGGACAGTGGATGAAAAACTGTTTTTT.

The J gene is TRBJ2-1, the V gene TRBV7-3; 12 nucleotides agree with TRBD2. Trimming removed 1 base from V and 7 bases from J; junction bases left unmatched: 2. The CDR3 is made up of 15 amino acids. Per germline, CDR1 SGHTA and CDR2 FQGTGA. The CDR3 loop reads CASSLRLAGVNEQFF. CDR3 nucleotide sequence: TGTGCCAGCAGCTTAAGACTAGCGGGAGTGAATGAGCAGTTCTTC. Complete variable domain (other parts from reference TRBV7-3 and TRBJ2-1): GAGVSQTPSNKVTEKGKYVELRCDPISGHTALYWYRQSLGQGPEFLIYFQGTGAADDSGLPNDRFFAVRPEGSVSTLKIQRTERGDSAVYLCASSLRLAGVNEQFFGPGTRLTVL.

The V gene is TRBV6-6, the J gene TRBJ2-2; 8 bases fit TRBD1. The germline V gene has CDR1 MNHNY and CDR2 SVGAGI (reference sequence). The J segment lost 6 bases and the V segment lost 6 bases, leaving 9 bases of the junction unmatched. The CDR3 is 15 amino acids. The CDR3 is CASRSGQGWSGELFF. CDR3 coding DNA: TGTGCCAGCAGATCCGGACAGGGATGGTCCGGGGAGCTGTTTTTT.